The 24 T cell receptor beta chains below all came from one sample that was sequenced in a study of monozygotic twins with inflammatory bowel disease. TCRdb reanalyzed the 5' RACE reads, giving one entry per CDR3 protein sequence and no DNA. The sample has 300,000 to 400,000 distinct CDR3 sequences. Source material: blood. These receptors were taken from a human donor with ulcerative colitis or Crohn's disease, or a healthy co-twin of an affected twin (not recorded which).

V and J are TRBV10-2 and TRBJ1-1; TCRdb picks TRBD1, but there is no DNA to check that call. The CDR3 consists of 12 residues. The germline gives CDR1 WSHSY, CDR2 SAAADI. This CDR3 reads CASKQGNTEAFF.

The rearrangement uses TRBV7-2 and TRBJ2-5. This CDR3 has 11 residues. Germline V gene sequence: CDR1 SGHTA, CDR2 FQGNSA. The CDR3 sequence: CASSLFETQYF.

This chain uses TRBV6-2 or TRBV6-3 with TRBJ2-2; TCRdb returns TRBD1, unconfirmable since there is no DNA. The CDR3 totals 15 residues. Germline V gene lookup returns CDR1 MNHEY and CDR2 SVGEGT. The CDR3 sequence: CASTDRVSGTGELFF.

The J gene is TRBJ2-1, the V gene TRBV5-6; no DNA is available, so the TRBD1 call from TCRdb remains unchecked. The CDR3 is 15 amino acids. Germline V lookup: CDR1 SGHDT, CDR2 YYEEEE. The CDR3 loop reads CASSLQRASYNEQFF.

The chain couples TRBV20-1 to TRBJ1-5; the TCRdb D gene call, TRBD1, has no DNA to confirm it. Germline CDR1 is DFQATT and CDR2 is SNEGSKA (reference sequence). CDR3 length: 14 amino acids. The CDR3: CSAIRTGTNQPQHF.

The CDR3 loop reads CASSFAQGAVGAFF. The V and J genes are TRBV12-3 or TRBV12-4 and TRBJ1-1; lacking DNA, the TRBD1 call made by TCRdb goes unchecked. The CDR3 covers 14 residues.

This chain uses TRBV20-1 with TRBJ2-1; with no DNA, the TCRdb D assignment of TRBD2 cannot be verified. CDR1 DFQATT and CDR2 SNEGSKA come from the germline V gene (reference sequence). This CDR3 spans 14 amino acids. CDR3 loop: CSASTSRRPNEQFF.

The V and J genes are TRBV5-5 and TRBJ2-1; TCRdb indicates TRBD2, and absent DNA this call remains unverified. The CDR3 runs 16 residues. The germline V gene encodes CDR1 SGHKS and CDR2 YYEKEE (reference sequence). The CDR3 spells CASYNQAGQVHNEQFF.

The chain links TRBV5-1 to TRBJ1-1; the D call from TCRdb, TRBD1, cannot be confirmed without DNA. The CDR3 has 13 residues. Per the germline V gene, CDR1 is SGHRS and CDR2 is YFSETQ. This CDR3 reads CASSPVPGTEAFF.

V usage is TRBV10-1 and J usage is TRBJ1-5; TCRdb's assignment of TRBD1 cannot be checked, as there is no DNA. From germline, CDR1 is WNHNN and CDR2 SYGVQD (reference sequence). The CDR3 totals 15 residues. CDR3 loop: CASSGGAGGGLPQHF.

V and J are TRBV29-1 and TRBJ1-2. The CDR3 loop spans 16 amino acids. Per the germline V gene, CDR1 is SQVTM and CDR2 is ANQGSEA. CDR3 residues: CSVLSVVAGTNYGYTF.

The V gene is TRBV11-1, the J gene TRBJ1-2; TCRdb's D gene call, TRBD1, goes unchecked for lack of DNA. The CDR3 has 15 residues. The germline V gene has CDR1 SGHAT and CDR2 FQDESV (reference sequence). CDR3 region: CASRQNDRSTGGYTF.

The J gene is TRBJ2-1, the V gene TRBV20-1. From germline, CDR1 is DFQATT and CDR2 SNEGSKA (reference sequence). The CDR3 runs to 11 residues. This CDR3 reads CRAQLTNEQFF.

J is TRBJ2-1 and V is TRBV12-3 or TRBV12-4; TCRdb lists TRBD2, though no DNA is available to test this call. The CDR3 spans 15 residues. The CDR3 sequence is CASSPGLRPNNEQFF.

The V gene is TRBV7-3, the J gene TRBJ2-3; the TCRdb call, TRBD2, lacks DNA for checking. This CDR3 contains 14 residues. From germline, CDR1 is SGHTA and CDR2 FQGTGA. The CDR3 reads CASSLTLAGDTQYF. Drawing the rest from reference TRBV7-3 and TRBJ2-3, the complete variable domain is GAGVSQTPSNKVTEKGKYVELRCDPISGHTALYWYRQSLGQGPEFLIYFQGTGAADDSGLPNDRFFAVRPEGSVSTLKIQRTERGDSAVYLCASSLTLAGDTQYFGPGTRLTVL.

The CDR3 sequence is CASSSGLAGGPRNEQYF. The chain carries TRBV5-1 and TRBJ2-7; absent DNA, TCRdb's TRBD2 call cannot be checked. Germline CDR1 and CDR2: SGHRS and YFSETQ. The CDR3 spans 17 residues.

The chain combines TRBV9 with TRBJ2-1. The CDR3 is made up of 15 amino acids. Germline V gives CDR1 SGDLS, CDR2 YYNGEE. CDR3 sequence: CASSSRPGMGNEQFF.

The CDR3 sequence is CATSTTGTGSIEAFF. The chain employs TRBV15 and TRBJ1-1; the TCRdb call, TRBD1, lacks DNA for checking. This CDR3 region has 15 residues. The germline gives CDR1 LNHNV, CDR2 YYDKDF (reference sequence).

The chain recombines TRBV7-2 with TRBJ2-2. Looked up from germline, CDR1 is SGHTA and CDR2 is FQGNSA. CDR3 length equals 14 residues. CDR3 sequence reads: CASSRLTNTGELFF.

J is TRBJ1-5 and V is TRBV9; TCRdb calls TRBD1, which cannot be checked without DNA. The CDR3 covers 15 residues. Germline assignment: CDR1 SGDLS and CDR2 YYNGEE. CDR3 residues: CASSPDGQGNQPQHF.

The rearrangement links TRBV5-1 to TRBJ2-1; TCRdb calls TRBD1, which cannot be checked without DNA. Germline V gives CDR1 SGHRS, CDR2 YFSETQ. The CDR3 totals 13 residues. The CDR3 reads CASSDLRGSEQFF.

The rearrangement links TRBV7-2 to TRBJ2-6. CDR1 is SGHTA, CDR2 FQGNSA, per germline. This CDR3 comprises 15 residues. Here the CDR3 reads CASSFPSSGANVLTF.

The V and J genes are TRBV20-1 and TRBJ2-1; without DNA, the TCRdb call of TRBD2 cannot be checked. The CDR3 runs 15 residues. The germline CDR1 and CDR2 sequences are DFQATT and SNEGSKA (reference sequence). CDR3 protein: CSAETLAGVGDEQFF.

The V gene is TRBV4-1, the J gene TRBJ2-1; TCRdb lists TRBD1, though no DNA is available to test this call. This CDR3 region has 15 residues. CDR1 MGHRA and CDR2 YSYEKL come from the germline V gene. CDR3 sequence: CASSQEETGFAKRFF.